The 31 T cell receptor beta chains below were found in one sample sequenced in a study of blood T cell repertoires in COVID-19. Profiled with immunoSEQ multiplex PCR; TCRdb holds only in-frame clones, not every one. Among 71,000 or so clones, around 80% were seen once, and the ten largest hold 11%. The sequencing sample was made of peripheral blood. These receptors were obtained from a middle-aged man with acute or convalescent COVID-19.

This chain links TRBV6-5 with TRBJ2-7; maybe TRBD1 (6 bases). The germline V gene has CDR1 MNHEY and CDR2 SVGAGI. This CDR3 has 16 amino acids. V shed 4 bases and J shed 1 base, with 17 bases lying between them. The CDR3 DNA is TGTGCCAGCAGTTCTGGCACAGGGAAAAATTCCTACGAGCAGTACTTC. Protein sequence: CASSSGTGKNSYEQYF.

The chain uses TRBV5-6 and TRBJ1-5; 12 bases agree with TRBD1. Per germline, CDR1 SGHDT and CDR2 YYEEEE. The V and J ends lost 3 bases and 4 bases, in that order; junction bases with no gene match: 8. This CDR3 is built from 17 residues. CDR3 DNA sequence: TGTGCCAGCAGCTCCCGGGACAGGGGGCTCCGGAATCAGCCCCAGCATTTT. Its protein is CASSSRDRGLRNQPQHF.

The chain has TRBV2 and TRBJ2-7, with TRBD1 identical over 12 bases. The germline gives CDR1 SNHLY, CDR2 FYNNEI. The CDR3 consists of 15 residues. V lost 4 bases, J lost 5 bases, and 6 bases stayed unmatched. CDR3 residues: CASSVGTGGPDEQYF. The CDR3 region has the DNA TGTGCCAGCAGTGTGGGGACAGGGGGCCCCGACGAGCAGTACTTC.

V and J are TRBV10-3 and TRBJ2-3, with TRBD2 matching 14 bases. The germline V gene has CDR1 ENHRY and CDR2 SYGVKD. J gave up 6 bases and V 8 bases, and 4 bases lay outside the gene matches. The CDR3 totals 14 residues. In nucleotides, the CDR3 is TGTGCCATCGGACTAGCGGGAGGCCACGATACGCAGTATTTT. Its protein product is CAIGLAGGHDTQYF.

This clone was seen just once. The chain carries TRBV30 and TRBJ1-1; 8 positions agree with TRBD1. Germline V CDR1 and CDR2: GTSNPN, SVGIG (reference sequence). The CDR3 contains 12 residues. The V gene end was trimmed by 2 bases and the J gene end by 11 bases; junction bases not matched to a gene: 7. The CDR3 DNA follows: TGTGCCTGGAGTTCCCGGACAGGGTGGGCTTTCTTT. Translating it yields CAWSSRTGWAFF.

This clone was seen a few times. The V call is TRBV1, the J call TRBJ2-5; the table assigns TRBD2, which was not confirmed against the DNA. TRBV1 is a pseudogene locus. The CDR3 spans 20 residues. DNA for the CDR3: TGCACCAGCAGCCACCCCTCCCCGGGACTAGCGGGAGAGCACCAAGAGACCCAGTACTTC. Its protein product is CTSSHPSPGLAGEHQETQYF.

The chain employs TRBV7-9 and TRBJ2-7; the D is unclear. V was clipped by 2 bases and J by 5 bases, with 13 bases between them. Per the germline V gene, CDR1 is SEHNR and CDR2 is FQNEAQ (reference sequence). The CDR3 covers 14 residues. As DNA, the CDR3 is TGTGCCAGCAGCTTAAGCGCGATGAAAGACGAGCAGTACTTC. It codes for CASSLSAMKDEQYF.

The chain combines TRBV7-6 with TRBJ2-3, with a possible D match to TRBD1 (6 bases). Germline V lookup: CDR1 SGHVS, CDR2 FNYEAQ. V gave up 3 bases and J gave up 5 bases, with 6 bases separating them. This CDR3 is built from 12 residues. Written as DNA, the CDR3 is TGTGCCAGCAGCTTGACAGGAGATACGCAGTATTTT. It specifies CASSLTGDTQYF.

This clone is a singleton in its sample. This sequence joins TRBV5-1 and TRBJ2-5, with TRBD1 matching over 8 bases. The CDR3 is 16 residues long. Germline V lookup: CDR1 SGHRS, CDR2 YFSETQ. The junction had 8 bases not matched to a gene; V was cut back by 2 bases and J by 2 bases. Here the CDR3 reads CASSFGGTGPQETQYF. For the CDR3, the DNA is TGCGCCAGCAGCTTTGGCGGGACAGGACCTCAAGAGACCCAGTACTTC. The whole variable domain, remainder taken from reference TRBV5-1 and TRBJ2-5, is KAGVTQTPRYLIKTRGQQVTLSCSPISGHRSVSWYQQTPGQGLQFLFEYFSETQRNKGNFPGRFSGRQFSNSRSEMNVSTLELGDSALYLCASSFGGTGPQETQYFGPGTRLLVL.

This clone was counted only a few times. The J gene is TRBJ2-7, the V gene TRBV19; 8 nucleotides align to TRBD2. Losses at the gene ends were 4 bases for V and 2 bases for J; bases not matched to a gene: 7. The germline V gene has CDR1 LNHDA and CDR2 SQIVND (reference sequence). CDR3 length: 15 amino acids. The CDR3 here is CASSNARGGPYEQYF. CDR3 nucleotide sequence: TGTGCCAGTAGTAATGCCCGGGGGGGACCCTACGAGCAGTACTTC.

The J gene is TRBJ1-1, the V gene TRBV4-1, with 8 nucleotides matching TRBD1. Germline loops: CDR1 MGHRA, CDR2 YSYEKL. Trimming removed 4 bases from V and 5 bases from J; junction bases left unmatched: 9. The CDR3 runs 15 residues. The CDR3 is CASSREDREDTEAFF. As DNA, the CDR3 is TGCGCCAGCAGCCGGGAGGACAGGGAGGATACTGAAGCTTTCTTT.

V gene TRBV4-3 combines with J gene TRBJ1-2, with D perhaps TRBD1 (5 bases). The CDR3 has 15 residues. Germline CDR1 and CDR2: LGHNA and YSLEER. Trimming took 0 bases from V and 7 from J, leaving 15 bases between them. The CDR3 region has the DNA TGCGCCAGCAGCCAAGAATGGGGGGTCGAGGGTGGCTACACCTTC. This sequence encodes CASSQEWGVEGGYTF.

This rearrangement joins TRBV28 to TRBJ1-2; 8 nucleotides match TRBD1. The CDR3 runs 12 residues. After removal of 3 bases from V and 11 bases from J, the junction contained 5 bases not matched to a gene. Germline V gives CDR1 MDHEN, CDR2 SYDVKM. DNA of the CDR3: TGTGCCAGCAGTTTCGGACAGGGAGCTTACACCTTC. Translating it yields CASSFGQGAYTF.

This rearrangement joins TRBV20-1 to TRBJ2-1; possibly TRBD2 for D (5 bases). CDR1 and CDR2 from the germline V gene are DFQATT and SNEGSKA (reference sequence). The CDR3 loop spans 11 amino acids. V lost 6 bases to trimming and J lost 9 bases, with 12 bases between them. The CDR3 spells CSARAGVEQFF. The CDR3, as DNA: TGCAGTGCCCGCGCCGGGGTTGAGCAGTTCTTC.

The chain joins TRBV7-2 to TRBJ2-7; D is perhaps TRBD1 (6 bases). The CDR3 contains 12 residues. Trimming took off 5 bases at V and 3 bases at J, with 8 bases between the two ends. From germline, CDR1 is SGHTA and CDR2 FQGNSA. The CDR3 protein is CASSGRGYEQYF. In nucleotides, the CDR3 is TGTGCCAGCAGCGGCAGGGGCTACGAGCAGTACTTC.

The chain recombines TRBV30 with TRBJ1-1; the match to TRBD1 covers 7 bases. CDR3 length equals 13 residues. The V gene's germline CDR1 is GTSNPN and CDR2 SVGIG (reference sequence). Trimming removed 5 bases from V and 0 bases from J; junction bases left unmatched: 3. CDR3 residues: CAWATGMNTEAFF. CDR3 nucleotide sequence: TGTGCCTGGGCGACAGGGATGAACACTGAAGCTTTCTTT.

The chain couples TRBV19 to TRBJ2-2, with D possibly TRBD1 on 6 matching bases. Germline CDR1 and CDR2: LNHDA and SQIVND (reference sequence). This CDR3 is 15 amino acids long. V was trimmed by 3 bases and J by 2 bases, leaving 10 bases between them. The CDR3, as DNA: TGTGCCAGTAGTATCCCGGACAGAAACACCGGGGAGCTGTTTTTT. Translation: CASSIPDRNTGELFF.

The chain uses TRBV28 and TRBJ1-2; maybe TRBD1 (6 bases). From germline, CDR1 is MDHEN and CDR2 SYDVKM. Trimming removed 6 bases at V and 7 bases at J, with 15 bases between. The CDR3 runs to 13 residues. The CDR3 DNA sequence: TGTGCCAGCAGAAGACGGGGGGCGTTTGGCTACACCTTC. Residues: CASRRRGAFGYTF.

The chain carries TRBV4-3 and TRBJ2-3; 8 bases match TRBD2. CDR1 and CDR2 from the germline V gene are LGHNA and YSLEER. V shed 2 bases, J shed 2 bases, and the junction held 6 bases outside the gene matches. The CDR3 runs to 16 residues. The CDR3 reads CASSQLVAGNTDTQYF. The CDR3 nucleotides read TGCGCCAGCAGCCAATTGGTAGCGGGGAACACAGATACGCAGTATTTT.

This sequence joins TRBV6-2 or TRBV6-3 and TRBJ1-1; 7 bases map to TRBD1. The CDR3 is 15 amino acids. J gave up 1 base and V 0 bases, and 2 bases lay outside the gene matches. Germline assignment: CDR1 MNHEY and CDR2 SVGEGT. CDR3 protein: CASSYSDRANTEAFF. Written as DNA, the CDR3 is TGTGCCAGCAGTTACTCTGACAGGGCGAACACTGAAGCTTTCTTT.

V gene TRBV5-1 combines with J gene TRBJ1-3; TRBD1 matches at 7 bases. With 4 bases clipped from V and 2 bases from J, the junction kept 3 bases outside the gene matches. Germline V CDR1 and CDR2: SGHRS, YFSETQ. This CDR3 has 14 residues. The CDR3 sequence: CASSAGTAGNTIYF. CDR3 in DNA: TGCGCCAGCAGCGCCGGGACAGCTGGAAACACCATATATTTT.

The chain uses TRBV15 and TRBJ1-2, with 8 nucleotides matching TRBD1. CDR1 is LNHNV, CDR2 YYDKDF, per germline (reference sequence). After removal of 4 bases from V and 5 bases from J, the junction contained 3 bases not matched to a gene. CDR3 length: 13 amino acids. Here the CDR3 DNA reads TGTGCCACCAGCACGGGACAGGCATATGGCTACACCTTC. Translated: CATSTGQAYGYTF.

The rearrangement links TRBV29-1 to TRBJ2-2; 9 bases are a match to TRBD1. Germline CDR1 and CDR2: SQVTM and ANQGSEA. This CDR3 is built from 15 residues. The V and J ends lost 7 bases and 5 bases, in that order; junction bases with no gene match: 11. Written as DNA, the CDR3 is TGCAGCGGGAGAATTACAGGGGGCGAAACCGGGGAGCTGTTTTTT. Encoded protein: CSGRITGGETGELFF.

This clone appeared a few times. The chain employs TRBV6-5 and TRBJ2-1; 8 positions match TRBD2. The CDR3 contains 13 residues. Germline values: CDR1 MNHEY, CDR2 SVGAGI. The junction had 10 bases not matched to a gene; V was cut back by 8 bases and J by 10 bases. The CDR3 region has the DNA TGTGCCAGCCCCATCCCGGGGGGGACCGAGCAGTTCTTC. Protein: CASPIPGGTEQFF.

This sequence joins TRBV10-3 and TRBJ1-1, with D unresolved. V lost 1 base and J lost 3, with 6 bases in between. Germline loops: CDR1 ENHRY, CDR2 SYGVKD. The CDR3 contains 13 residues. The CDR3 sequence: CAISEYTDTEAFF. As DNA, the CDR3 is TGTGCCATCAGTGAGTATACAGACACTGAAGCTTTCTTT.

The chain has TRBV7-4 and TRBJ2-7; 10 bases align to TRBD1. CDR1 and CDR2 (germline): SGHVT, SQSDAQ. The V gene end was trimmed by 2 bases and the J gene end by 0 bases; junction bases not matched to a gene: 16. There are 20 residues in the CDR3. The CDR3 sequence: CASSLRGTGARLGSSYEQYF. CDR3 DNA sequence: TGTGCCAGCAGCTTACGGGGGACAGGGGCTCGACTGGGGAGCTCCTACGAGCAGTACTTC.

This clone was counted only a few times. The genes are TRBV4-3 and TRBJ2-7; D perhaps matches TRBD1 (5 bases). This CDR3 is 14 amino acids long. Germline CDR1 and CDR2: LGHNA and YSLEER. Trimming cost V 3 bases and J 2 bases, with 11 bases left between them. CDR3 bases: TGCGCCAGCAGCCAGAAGGGGCAGGCCTACGAGCAGTACTTC. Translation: CASSQKGQAYEQYF.

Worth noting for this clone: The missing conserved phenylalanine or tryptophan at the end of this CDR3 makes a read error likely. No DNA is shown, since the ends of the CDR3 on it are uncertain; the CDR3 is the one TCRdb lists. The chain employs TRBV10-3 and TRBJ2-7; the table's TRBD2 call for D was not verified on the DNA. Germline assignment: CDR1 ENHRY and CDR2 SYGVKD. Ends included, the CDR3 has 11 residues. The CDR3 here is CAISEGREAYL.

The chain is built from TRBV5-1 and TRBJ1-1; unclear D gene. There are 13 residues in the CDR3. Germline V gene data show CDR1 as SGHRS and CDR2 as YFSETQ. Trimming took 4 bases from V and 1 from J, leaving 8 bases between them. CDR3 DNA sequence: TGCGCCAGCAGCCCTTCCCCGAACACTGAAGCTTTCTTT. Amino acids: CASSPSPNTEAFF.

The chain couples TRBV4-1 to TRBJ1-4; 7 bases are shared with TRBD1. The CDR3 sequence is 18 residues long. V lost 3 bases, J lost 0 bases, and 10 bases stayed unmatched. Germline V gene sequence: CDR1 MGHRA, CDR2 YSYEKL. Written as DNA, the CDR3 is TGCGCCAGCAGCCACCCAACAGGGGCCAGGGCAACTAATGAAAAACTGTTTTTT. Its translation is CASSHPTGARATNEKLFF.

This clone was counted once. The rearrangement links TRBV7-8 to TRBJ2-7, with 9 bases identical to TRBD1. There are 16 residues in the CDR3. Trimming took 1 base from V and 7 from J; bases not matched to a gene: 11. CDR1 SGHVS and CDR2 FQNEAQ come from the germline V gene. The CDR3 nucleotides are TGTGCCAGCAGCTTAGTACCAGGACAGGGGCCGGGGGAGCAGTACTTC. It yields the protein CASSLVPGQGPGEQYF.